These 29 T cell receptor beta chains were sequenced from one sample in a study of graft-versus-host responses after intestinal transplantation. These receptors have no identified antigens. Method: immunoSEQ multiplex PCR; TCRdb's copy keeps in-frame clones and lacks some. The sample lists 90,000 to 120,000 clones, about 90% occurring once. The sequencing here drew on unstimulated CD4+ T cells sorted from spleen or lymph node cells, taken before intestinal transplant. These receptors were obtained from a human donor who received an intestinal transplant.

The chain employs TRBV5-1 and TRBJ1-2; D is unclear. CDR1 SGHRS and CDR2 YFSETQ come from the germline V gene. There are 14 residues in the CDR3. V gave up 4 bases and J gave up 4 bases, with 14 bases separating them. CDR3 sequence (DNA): TGCGCCAGCAGCACGGGAGAGGAGGGCTATGGCTACACCTTC. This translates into CASSTGEEGYGYTF. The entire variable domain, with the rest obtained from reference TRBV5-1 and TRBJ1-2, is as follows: KAGVTQTPRYLIKTRGQQVTLSCSPISGHRSVSWYQQTPGQGLQFLFEYFSETQRNKGNFPGRFSGRQFSNSRSEMNVSTLELGDSALYLCASSTGEEGYGYTFGSGTRLTVV.

CDR3 sequence reads: CASSLRFDSVPTSRAYEQYF. The CDR3 DNA is TGTGCCAGCAGCTTAAGATTCGACTCAGTGCCGACTTCTAGAGCCTACGAGCAGTACTTC. This chain links TRBV7-3 with TRBJ2-5; D not certain. The DNA end is a closer match to TRBJ2-7, so the J assignment may be wrong. Looked up from germline, CDR1 is SGHTA and CDR2 is FQGTGA. The CDR3 loop spans 20 amino acids.

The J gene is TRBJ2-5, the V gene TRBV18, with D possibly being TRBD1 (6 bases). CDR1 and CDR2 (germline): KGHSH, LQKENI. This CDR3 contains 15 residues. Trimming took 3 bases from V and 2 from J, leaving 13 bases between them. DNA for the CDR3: TGTGCCAGCTCACCCCGGGACACGATACAAGAGACCCAGTACTTC. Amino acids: CASSPRDTIQETQYF.

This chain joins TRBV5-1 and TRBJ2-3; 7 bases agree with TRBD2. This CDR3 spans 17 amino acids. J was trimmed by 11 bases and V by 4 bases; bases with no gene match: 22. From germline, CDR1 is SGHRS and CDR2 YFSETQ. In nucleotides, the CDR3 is TGCGCCAGCAGCAAACACTATAGCGGCGGGGGTACGATTGAGCAGTATTTT. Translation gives CASSKHYSGGGTIEQYF. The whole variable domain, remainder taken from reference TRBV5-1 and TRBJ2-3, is KAGVTQTPRYLIKTRGQQVTLSCSPISGHRSVSWYQQTPGQGLQFLFEYFSETQRNKGNFPGRFSGRQFSNSRSEMNVSTLELGDSALYLCASSKHYSGGGTIEQYFGPGTRLTVL.

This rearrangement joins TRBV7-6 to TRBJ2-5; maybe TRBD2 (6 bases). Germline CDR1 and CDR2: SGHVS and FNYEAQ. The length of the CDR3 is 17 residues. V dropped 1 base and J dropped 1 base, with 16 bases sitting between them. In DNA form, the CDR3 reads TGTGCCAGCAGCTTAGGGGACTTGTTTACGATCCAAGAGACCCAGTACTTC. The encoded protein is CASSLGDLFTIQETQYF. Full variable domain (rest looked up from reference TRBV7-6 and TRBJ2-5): GAGVSQSPRYKVTKRGQDVALRCDPISGHVSLYWYRQALGQGPEFLTYFNYEAQQDKSGLPNDRFSAERPEGSISTLTIQRTEQRDSAMYRCASSLGDLFTIQETQYFGPGTRLLVL.

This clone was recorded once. Here the CDR3 reads CASRPRLATQETQYF. The CDR3 region has the DNA TGTGCCAGCCGCCCTCGGCTAGCGACACAAGAGACCCAGTACTTC. The chain combines TRBV7-2 with TRBJ2-5; tentative D call: TRBD2 (6 bases). CDR1 and CDR2 from the germline V gene are SGHTA and FQGNSA. The V end was cut by 8 bases, the J end by 2 bases, with 18 bases between. This CDR3 is 15 amino acids long.

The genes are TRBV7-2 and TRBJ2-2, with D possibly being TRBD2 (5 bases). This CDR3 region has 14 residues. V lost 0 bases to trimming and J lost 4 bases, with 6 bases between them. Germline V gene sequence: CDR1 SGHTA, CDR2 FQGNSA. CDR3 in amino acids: CASSLAGVTGELFF. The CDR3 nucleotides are TGTGCCAGCAGCTTAGCCGGGGTCACCGGGGAGCTGTTTTTT.

The CDR3: CASSPRQGVSYEQYF. The CDR3 DNA is TGCGCCAGCAGCCCCCGACAGGGAGTAAGCTACGAGCAGTACTTC. V and J are TRBV5-1 and TRBJ2-7, with 7 nucleotides matching TRBD1. This CDR3 spans 15 amino acids. Germline V gene data show CDR1 as SGHRS and CDR2 as YFSETQ. V shed 4 bases and J 3 bases; nucleotides not matched to a gene: 10.

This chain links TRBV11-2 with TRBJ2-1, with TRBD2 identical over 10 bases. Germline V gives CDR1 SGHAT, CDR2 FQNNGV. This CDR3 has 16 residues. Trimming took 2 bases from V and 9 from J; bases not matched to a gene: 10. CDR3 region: CASSLNPSGRGGEQFF. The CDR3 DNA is TGTGCCAGCAGCTTAAACCCTAGCGGGAGAGGGGGTGAGCAGTTCTTC.

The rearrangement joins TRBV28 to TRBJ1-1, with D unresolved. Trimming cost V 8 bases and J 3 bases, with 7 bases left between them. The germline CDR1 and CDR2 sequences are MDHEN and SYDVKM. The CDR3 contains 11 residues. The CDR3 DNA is TGTGCCAGCCGGGAGGACACTGAAGCTTTCTTT. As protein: CASREDTEAFF.

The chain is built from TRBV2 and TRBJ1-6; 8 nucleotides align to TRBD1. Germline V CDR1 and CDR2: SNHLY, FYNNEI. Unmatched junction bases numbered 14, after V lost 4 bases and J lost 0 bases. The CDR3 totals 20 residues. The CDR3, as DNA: TGTGCCAGCAGTGGCCGTCAGGGGGCTCGCTCGGGCTCCTATAATTCACCCCTCCACTTT. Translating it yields CASSGRQGARSGSYNSPLHF.

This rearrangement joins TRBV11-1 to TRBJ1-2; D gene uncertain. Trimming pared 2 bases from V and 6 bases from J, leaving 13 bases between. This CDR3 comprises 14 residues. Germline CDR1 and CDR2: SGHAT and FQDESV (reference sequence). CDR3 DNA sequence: TGTGCCAGCAGCTTAAGTCCCGACATTAATGGCTACACCTTC. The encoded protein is CASSLSPDINGYTF.

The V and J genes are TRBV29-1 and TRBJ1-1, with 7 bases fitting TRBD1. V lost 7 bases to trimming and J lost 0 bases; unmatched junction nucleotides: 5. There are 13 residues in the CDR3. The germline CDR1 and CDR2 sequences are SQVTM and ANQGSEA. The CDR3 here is CSARGQLNTEAFF. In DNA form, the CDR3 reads TGCAGCGCCCGGGGACAGCTGAACACTGAAGCTTTCTTT.

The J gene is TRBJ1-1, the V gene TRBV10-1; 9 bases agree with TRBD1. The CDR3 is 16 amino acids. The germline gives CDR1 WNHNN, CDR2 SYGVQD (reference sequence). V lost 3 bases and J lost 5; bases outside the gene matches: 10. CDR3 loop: CASSDPGTGLGTEAFF. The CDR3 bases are TGCGCCAGCAGTGATCCCGGGACAGGGCTAGGAACTGAAGCTTTCTTT.

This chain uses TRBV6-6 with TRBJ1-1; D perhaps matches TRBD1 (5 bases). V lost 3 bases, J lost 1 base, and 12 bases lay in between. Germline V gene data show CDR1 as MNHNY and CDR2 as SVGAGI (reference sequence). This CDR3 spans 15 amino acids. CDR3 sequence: CASSYYGGGNTEAFF. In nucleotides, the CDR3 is TGTGCCAGCAGTTATTACGGGGGGGGGAACACTGAAGCTTTCTTT.

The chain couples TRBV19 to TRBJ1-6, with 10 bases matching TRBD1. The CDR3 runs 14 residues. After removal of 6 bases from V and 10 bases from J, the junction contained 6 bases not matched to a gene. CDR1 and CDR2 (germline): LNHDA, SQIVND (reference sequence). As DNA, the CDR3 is TGTGCCAGTAGCGACAGGGGGCGCGAATCACCCCTCCACTTT. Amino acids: CASSDRGRESPLHF.

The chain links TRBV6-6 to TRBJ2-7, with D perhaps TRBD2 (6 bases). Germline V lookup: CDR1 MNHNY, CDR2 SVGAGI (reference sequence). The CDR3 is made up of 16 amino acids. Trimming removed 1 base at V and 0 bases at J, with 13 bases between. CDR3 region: CASSYLSAGLSYEQYF. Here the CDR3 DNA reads TGTGCCAGCAGTTACTTATCAGCGGGCCTCTCCTACGAGCAGTACTTC.

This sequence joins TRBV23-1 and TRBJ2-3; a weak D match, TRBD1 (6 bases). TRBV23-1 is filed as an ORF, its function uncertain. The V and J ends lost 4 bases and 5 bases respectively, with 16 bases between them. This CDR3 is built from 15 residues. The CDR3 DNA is TGCGCCAGCAGTCTCAAGGCAGGGGAAGGAGATACGCAGTATTTT. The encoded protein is CASSLKAGEGDTQYF.

The CDR3 DNA follows: TGCAGCACTGACACAGATACGCAGTATTTT. It yields the protein CSTDTDTQYF. The chain couples TRBV29-1 to TRBJ2-3; D unresolved. V dropped 8 bases and J dropped 2 bases, with 5 bases sitting between them. CDR1 and CDR2 (germline): SQVTM, ANQGSEA. CDR3 size: 10 residues.

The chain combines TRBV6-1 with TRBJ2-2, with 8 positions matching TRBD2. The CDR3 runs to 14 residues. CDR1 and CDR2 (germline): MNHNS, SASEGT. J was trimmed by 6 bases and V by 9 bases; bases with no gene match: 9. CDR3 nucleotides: TGTGCCAGTTATTCAGCGGGAGTGGCCGGGGAGCTGTTTTTT. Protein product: CASYSAGVAGELFF.

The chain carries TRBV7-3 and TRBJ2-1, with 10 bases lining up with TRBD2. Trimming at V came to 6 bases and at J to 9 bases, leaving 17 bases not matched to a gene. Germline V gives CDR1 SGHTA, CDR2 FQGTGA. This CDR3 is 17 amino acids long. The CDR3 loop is CASSTDGLAGVLGEQFF. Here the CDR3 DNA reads TGTGCCAGCAGTACCGACGGCCTAGCGGGAGTATTAGGTGAGCAGTTCTTC.

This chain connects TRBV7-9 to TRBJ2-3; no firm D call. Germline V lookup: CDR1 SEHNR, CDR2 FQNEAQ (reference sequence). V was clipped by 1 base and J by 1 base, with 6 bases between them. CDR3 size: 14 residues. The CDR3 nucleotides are TGTGCCAGCAGCTTAGTGGCCGGCACAGATACGCAGTATTTT. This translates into CASSLVAGTDTQYF.

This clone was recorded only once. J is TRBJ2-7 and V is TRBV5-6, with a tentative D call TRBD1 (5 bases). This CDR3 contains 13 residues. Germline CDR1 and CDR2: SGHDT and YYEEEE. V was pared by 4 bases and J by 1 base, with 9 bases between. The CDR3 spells CASSQDNSYEQYF. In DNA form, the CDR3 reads TGTGCCAGCAGCCAGGACAATTCCTACGAGCAGTACTTC.

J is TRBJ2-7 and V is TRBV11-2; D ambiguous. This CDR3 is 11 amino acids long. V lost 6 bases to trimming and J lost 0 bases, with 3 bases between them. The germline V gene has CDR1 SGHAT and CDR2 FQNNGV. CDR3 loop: CASRASYEQYF. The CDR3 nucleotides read TGTGCCAGCAGGGCCTCCTACGAGCAGTACTTC.

DNA of the CDR3: TGCGCCAGCAGAATGGGGCTAGCGGGAGTCATGAATGAGCAGTTCTTC. Translation: CASRMGLAGVMNEQFF. This chain uses TRBV5-1 with TRBJ2-1; 10 bases agree with TRBD2. The V gene end was trimmed by 5 bases and the J gene end by 7 bases; junction bases not matched to a gene: 12. The CDR3 consists of 16 residues. The germline gives CDR1 SGHRS, CDR2 YFSETQ.

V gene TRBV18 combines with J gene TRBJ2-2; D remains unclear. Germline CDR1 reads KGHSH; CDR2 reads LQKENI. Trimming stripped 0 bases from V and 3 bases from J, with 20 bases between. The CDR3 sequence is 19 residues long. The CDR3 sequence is CASSPPVQATHLHTGELFF. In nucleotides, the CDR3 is TGTGCCAGCTCACCACCGGTCCAGGCCACACATCTACACACCGGGGAGCTGTTTTTT.

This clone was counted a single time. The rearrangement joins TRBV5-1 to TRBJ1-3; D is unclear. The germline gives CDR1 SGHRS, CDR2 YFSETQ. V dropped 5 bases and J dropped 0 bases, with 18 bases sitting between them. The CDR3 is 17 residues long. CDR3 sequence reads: CASRPRLEAASGNTIYF. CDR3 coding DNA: TGCGCCAGCAGACCCCGGCTGGAGGCCGCCTCTGGAAACACCATATATTTT.

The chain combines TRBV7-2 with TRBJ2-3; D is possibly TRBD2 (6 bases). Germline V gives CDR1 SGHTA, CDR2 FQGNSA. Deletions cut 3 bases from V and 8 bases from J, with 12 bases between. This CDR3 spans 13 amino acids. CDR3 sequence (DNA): TGTGCCAGCAGCTTGGGGACTGGGGCTACGCAGTATTTT. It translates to CASSLGTGATQYF.

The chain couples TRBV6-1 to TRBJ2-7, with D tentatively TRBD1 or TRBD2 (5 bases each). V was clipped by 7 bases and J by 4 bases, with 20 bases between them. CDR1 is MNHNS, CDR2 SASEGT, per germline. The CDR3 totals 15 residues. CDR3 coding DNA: TGTGCCAGCACTAGGGACGGCTGGGGATTATACGAGCAGTACTTC. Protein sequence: CASTRDGWGLYEQYF.